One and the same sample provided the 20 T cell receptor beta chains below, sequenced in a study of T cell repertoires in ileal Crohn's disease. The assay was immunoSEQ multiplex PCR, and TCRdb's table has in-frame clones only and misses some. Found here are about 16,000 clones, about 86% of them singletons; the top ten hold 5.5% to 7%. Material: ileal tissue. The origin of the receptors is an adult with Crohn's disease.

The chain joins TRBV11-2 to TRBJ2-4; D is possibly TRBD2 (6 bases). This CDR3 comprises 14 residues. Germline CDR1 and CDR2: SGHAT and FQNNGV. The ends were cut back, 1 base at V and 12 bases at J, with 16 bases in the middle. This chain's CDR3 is CASSLVGGSGDQYF. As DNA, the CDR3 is TGTGCCAGCAGCTTAGTAGGAGGGTCCGGGGATCAGTACTTC.

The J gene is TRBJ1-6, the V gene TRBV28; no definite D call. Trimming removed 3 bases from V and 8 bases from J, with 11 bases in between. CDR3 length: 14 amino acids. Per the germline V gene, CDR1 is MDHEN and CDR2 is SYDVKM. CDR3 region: CASSFPTRDSPLHF. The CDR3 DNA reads TGTGCCAGCAGTTTCCCCACACGGGATTCACCCCTCCACTTT.

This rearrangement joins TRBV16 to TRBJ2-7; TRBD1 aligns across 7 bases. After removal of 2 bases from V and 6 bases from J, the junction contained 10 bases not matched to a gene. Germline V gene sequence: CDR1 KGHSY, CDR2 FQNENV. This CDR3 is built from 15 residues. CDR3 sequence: CASSQGTVSPGEQYF. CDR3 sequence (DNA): TGTGCCAGCAGCCAAGGGACAGTATCTCCTGGCGAGCAGTACTTC.

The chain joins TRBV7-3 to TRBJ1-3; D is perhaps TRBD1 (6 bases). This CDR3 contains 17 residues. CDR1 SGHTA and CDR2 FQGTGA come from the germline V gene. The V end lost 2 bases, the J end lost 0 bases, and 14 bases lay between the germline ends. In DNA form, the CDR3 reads TGTGCCAGCAGCTTAGCGGGGGCCCTTAGCTCTGGAAACACCATATATTTT. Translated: CASSLAGALSSGNTIYF.

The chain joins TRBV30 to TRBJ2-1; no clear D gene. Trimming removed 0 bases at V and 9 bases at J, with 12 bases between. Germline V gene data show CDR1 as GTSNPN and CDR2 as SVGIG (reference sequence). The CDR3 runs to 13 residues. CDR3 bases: TGTGCCTGGAGTGTGATGTCTGCACTTGAGCAGTTCTTC. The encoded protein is CAWSVMSALEQFF.

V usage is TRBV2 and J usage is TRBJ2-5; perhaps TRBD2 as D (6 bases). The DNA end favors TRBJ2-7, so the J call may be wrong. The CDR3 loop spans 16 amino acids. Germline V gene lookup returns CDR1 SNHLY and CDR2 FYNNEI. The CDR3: CASRDNGRQSLYEQYF. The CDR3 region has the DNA TGTGCCAGCAGGGATAACGGGAGACAATCCCTCTACGAGCAGTACTTC.

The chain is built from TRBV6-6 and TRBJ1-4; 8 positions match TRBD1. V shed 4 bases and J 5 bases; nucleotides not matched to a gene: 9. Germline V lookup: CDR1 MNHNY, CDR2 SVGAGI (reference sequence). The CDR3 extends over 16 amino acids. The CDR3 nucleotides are TGTGCCAGCAGTTCCCAAAGGACAGGGCCAAATGAAAAACTGTTTTTT. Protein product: CASSSQRTGPNEKLFF.

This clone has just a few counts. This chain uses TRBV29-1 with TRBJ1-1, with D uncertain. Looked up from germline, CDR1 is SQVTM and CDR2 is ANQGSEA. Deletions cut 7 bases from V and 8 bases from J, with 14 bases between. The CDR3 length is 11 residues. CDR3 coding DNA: TGCAGCGCCAAGCCAGTGGGCGAAGCTTTCTTT. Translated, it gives CSAKPVGEAFF. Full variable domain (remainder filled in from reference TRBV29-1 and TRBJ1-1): SAVISQKPSRDICQRGTSLTIQCQVDSQVTMMFWYRQQPGQSLTLIATANQGSEATYESGFVIDKFPISRPNLTFSTLTVSNMSPEDSSIYLCSAKPVGEAFFGQGTRLTVV.

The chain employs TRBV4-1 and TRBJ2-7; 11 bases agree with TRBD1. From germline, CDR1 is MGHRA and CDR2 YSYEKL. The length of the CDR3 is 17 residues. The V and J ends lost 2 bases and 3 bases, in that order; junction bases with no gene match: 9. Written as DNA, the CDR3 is TGCGCCAGCAGCCAAATTTGGGGGGGACAGGGGGACTACGAGCAGTACTTC. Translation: CASSQIWGGQGDYEQYF.

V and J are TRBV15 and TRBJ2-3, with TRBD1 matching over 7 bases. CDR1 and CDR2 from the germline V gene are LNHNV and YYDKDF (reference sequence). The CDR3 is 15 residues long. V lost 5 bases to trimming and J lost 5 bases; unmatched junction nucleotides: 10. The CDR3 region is CATSPGQGVVDTQYF. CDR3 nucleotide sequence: TGTGCCACCAGCCCAGGGCAGGGGGTTGTAGATACGCAGTATTTT. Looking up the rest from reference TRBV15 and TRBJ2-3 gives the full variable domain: DAMVIQNPRYQVTQFGKPVTLSCSQTLNHNVMYWYQQKSSQAPKLLFHYYDKDFNNEADTPDNFQSRRPNTSFCFLDIRSPGLGDTAMYLCATSPGQGVVDTQYFGPGTRLTVL.

In DNA, the CDR3 is TGTGCCAGCAGTTTTCGGGGGGGTGAAGCTTTCTTT. Translated: CASSFRGGEAFF. This chain links TRBV6-6 with TRBJ1-1; D is possibly TRBD1 (5 bases). Germline V gene sequence: CDR1 MNHNY, CDR2 SVGAGI (reference sequence). The CDR3 extends over 12 amino acids. Trimming took off 4 bases at V and 7 bases at J, with 10 bases between the two ends.

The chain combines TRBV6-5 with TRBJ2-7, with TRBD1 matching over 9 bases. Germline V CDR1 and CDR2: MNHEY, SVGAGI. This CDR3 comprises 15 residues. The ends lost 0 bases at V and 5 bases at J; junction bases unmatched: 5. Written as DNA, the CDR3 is TGTGCCAGCAGTTACTCGAACAGGGGGCATGACGAGCAGTACTTC. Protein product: CASSYSNRGHDEQYF.

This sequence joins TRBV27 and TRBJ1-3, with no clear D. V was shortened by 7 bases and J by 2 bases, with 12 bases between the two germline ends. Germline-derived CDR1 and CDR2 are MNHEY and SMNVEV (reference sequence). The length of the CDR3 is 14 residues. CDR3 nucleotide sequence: TGTGCCAGCAACCCCAATCTACCTGGAAACACCATATATTTT. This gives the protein CASNPNLPGNTIYF.

The CDR3 DNA is TGCGCCAGCAGCTCCCCAGGACTAAACACCATATATTTT. As protein: CASSSPGLNTIYF. The genes are TRBV5-1 and TRBJ1-3, with unresolved D. The CDR3 sequence is 13 residues long. Trimming cost V 3 bases and J 6 bases, with 10 bases left between them. Germline CDR1 reads SGHRS; CDR2 reads YFSETQ.

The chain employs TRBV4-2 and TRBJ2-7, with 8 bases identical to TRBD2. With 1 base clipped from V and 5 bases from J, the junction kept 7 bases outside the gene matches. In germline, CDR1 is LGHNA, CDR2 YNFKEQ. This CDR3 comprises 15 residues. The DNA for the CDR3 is TGTGCCAGCAGCCAAGCGGGGGGGCTCCGTGACGAGCAGTACTTC. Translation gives CASSQAGGLRDEQYF.

The DNA for the CDR3 is TGTGCCTGGTCCGGGGGGGATCAAGAGACCCAGTACTTC. Its protein is CAWSGGDQETQYF. The chain couples TRBV30 to TRBJ2-5, with 8 bases aligning to TRBD2. Trimming cost V 5 bases and J 2 bases; bases outside gene matches: 4. Germline CDR1 GTSNPN, CDR2 SVGIG (reference sequence). This CDR3 has 13 amino acids.

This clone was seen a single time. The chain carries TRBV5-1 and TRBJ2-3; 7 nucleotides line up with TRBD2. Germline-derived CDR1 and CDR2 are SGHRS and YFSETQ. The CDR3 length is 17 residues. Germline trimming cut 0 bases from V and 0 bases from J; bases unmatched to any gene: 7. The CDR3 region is CASSLALASGSTDTQYF. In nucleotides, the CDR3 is TGCGCCAGCAGCTTGGCCTTGGCTAGCGGAAGCACAGATACGCAGTATTTT.

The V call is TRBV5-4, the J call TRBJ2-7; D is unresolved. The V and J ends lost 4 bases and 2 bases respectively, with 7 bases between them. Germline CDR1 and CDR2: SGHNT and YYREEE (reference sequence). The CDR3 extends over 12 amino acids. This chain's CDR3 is CASSHDTYEQYF. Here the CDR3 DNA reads TGTGCCAGCAGCCATGACACCTACGAGCAGTACTTC.

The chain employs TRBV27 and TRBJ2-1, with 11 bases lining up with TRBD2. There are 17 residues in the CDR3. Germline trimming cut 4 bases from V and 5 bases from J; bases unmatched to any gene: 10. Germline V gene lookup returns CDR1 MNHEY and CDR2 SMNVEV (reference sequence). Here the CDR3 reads CASSSQTSGKQNNEQFF. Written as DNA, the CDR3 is TGTGCCAGCAGTTCACAGACTAGCGGGAAGCAAAACAATGAGCAGTTCTTC.

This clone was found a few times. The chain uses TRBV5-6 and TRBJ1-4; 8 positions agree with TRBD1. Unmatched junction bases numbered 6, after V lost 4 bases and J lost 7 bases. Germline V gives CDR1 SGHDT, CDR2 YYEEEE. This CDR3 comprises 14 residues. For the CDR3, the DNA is TGTGCCAGCAGCCCGGACAGGGTGGGTGAAAAACTGTTTTTT. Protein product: CASSPDRVGEKLFF.